A selection of T cell receptor beta chains follows, all from one sample in a study of control samples from healthy donors and cancer patients. TCRdb keeps only in-frame clones here, not all; method: immunoSEQ multiplex PCR. The table shows 190,000 or so clones, with over 80% occurring only once. Sequenced input: blood. The receptors shown here come from a man between 18 and 35 years old in good health. The CDR3 runs from the conserved cysteine through the conserved F or W. Rows may omit the clone size; those that give it use once, few, many or a size class.

V	J	size	CDR3
TRBV6-5	TRBJ1-2	once	CASSYQRQGSGYTF
TRBV25-1	TRBJ2-1	once	CASSGRTGGGRNEQFF
TRBV10-2	TRBJ2-7	once	CASSDIGTDSYEQYF
TRBV25-1	TRBJ2-7	.	CASRDRYSYEQYF
TRBV5-5	TRBJ1-2	.	CASSSDRVGGYTF
TRBV18	TRBJ1-1	.	CASSAGTGNTEAFF
TRBV11-2	TRBJ2-5	few	CASTVLVEETQYF
TRBV6-6	TRBJ1-2	.	CASSYGYGDGYTF
TRBV7-9	TRBJ1-1	.	CASSPVKAAGAFF
TRBV19	TRBJ1-5	.	CASSPRPGGSNQPQHF
TRBV4-1	TRBJ2-3	.	CASSQARGPDTQYF
TRBV18	TRBJ2-5	.	CASSPLGSFPQETQYF
TRBV7-3	TRBJ2-7	.	CASSLKSGPYEQYF
TRBV5-4	TRBJ2-1	.	CASTQGTGGDNEQFF
TRBV19	TRBJ2-7	.	CASSIGVPSYEQYF
TRBV10-3	TRBJ1-2	.	CAISGGQGGHYGYTF
TRBV12-3/TRBV12-4	TRBJ1-6	.	CASSYDRDSPLHF
TRBV28	TRBJ2-2	.	CASSYRDRVTGELFF
TRBV4-1	TRBJ1-2	.	CASSVGTAGRYGYTF
TRBV14	TRBJ1-1	.	CASSPPRGSEAFF
TRBV10-1	TRBJ2-5	.	CASSLDRGETQYF
TRBV10-3	TRBJ1-6	.	CAIRSNLGNSPLHF
TRBV30	TRBJ1-3	.	CAWSVAAGPSSGNTIYF
TRBV5-5	TRBJ1-4	.	CASSYEGTVEKLFF
TRBV28	TRBJ1-6	.	CASSLLVGYDNSPLHF
TRBV28	TRBJ1-6	once	CASKGYNSPLHF
TRBV5-5	TRBJ2-7	.	CASSLGQGANEQYF
TRBV7-3	TRBJ2-5	.	CASSLNAGGQETQYF
TRBV6-2/TRBV6-3	TRBJ2-7	.	CASSYQGGYEQYF
TRBV30	TRBJ2-3	once	CAWRDPRRRTDTQYF
TRBV9	TRBJ2-2	.	CASSSPQRSGELFF
TRBV2	TRBJ1-1	.	CASTSEMNTEAFF
TRBV9	TRBJ2-7	.	CASSVEKDSTLTTYEQYF
TRBV7-5	TRBJ2-4	.	CVRSLVLQNLAKNIQYF
TRBV6-5	TRBJ2-3	.	CASNGQVADTQYF
TRBV4-1	TRBJ2-3	.	CASSQVPGIYTDTQYF
TRBV3-1/TRBV3-2	TRBJ1-1	.	CASSRAGYLSNTEAFF